This T cell receptor beta chain was identified in a study of identical twins' blood T cells. TCRdb reprocessed the 5' RACE reads via MiXCR and lists one record per CDR3 protein. The repertoire includes about 370,000 distinct CDR3 sequences, 25% to 35% of them detected once, and 6.1% sits in the top ten. Only a few counts were recorded for this clonotype. This CDR3 region has 14 residues. CDR1 and CDR2 from the germline V gene are LGHNT and FRNRAP. With 3 bases removed from V and 3 bases from J, the gap between germline ends came to 9 bases. This receptor was taken from a woman aged 18-50 years in good health. The chain combines TRBV12-5 with TRBJ1-5, with D possibly being TRBD1 (6 bases). The sequencing sample was made of PBMCs. Here the CDR3 reads CASGFHRDNQPQHF. The CDR3 nucleotides are TGTGCTAGTGGTTTTCACAGGGACAATCAGCCCCAGCATTTT. The full variable domain, completed using reference TRBV12-5 and TRBJ1-5, is DARVTQTPRHKVTEMGQEVTMRCQPILGHNTVFWYRQTMMQGLELLAYFRNRAPLDDSGMPKDRFSAEMPDATLATLKIQPSEPRDSAVYFCASGFHRDNQPQHFGDGTRLSIL.